This T cell receptor beta chain is from a study of cytomegalovirus exposure and HLA in healthy donors. Study-level findings and limits: In a later analysis, TCR beta V- and J-gene trimming was associated with a missense DCLRE1C variant. Sequencing likely generated an artifact that appeared as a cluster of highly shared sequence variants.

Primers included in the PCR were 60 Vbeta and 13 Jbeta primers. Generated by immunoSEQ multiplex PCR, the TCRdb table keeps only in-frame clones and is missing some. The table shows more than 100,000 clones, with over 65% occurring only once. The CDR3 loop spans 14 amino acids. Germline lookup yields CDR1 GTSNPN and CDR2 SVGIG (reference sequence). The V and J ends lost 1 base and 2 bases respectively, with 6 bases between them. As for this clone: Its antigen is undetermined.

The genes are TRBV30 and TRBJ2-6; a weak D match, TRBD2 (6 bases). This receptor was identified in a female donor in good health and CMV-seropositive. Sequencing input: PBMCs. CDR3 residues: CAWSGRAGANVLTF. CDR3 DNA: TGTGCCTGGAGTGGGAGGGCTGGGGCCAACGTCCTGACTTTC.